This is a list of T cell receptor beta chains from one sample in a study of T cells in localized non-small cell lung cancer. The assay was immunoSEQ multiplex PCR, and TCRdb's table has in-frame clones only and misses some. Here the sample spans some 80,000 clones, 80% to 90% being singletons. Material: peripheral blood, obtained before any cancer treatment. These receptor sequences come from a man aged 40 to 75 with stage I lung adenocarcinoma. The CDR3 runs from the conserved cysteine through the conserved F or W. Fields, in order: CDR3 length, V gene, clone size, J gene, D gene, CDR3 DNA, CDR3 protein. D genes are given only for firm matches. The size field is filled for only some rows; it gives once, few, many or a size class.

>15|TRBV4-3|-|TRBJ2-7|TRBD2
TGCGCCAGCAGCCGGAACGGACTAGCGGACTACGAGCAGTACTTC
CASSRNGLADYEQYF
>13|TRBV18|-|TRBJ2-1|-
TGTGCCAGCTCACCACTGGGTAAGAATGAGCAGTTCTTC
CASSPLGKNEQFF
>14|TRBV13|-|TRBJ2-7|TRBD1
TGTGCCAGCAGCTCTGGACAGGGGGCTTACGAGCAGTACTTC
CASSSGQGAYEQYF
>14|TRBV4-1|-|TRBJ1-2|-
TGCGCCAGCAGCCTGGGGGGGTCTCCCTATGGCTACACCTTC
CASSLGGSPYGYTF
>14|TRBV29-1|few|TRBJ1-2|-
TGCAGCGTTGAACGAGGTGAGGGGAACTATGGCTACACCTTC
CSVERGEGNYGYTF
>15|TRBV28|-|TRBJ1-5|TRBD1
TGTGCCAGCAGTTTGCTGGGACAGGGACATCAGCCCCAGCATTTT
CASSLLGQGHQPQHF
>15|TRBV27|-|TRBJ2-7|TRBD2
TGTGCCAGCGGGAGGGCTAATACCATCTCCTACGAGCAGTACTTC
CASGRANTISYEQYF
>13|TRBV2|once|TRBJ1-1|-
TGTGCCAGCAGTGTTATGGTTAACACTGAAGCTTTCTTT
CASSVMVNTEAFF
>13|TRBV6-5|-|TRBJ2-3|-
TGTGCCAGCAGTTACGCTACAGGAGATACGCAGTATTTT
CASSYATGDTQYF
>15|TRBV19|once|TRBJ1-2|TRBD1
TGTGCCAGTAGTCCGCTCGGACAGGGGGAAGATGGCTACACCTTC
CASSPLGQGEDGYTF
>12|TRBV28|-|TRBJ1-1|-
TGTGCCAGCTTGGTCCGGGGCACTGAAGCTTTCTTT
CASLVRGTEAFF
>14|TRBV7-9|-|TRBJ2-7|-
TGTGCCAGCAGCTTAGCGCACCCGCTTGGGGAGCAGTACTTC
CASSLAHPLGEQYF
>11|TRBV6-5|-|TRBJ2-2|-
TGTGCCAGCAGGTACACCGGGGAGCTGTTTTTT
CASRYTGELFF
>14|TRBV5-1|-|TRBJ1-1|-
TGCGCCAGCAGCTGGGGGTCTCCGAACACTGAAGCTTTCTTT
CASSWGSPNTEAFF
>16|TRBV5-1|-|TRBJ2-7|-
TGCGCCAGCAGCCGGGGATTCTCGACACTTGCCTACGAGCAGTACTTC
CASSRGFSTLAYEQYF
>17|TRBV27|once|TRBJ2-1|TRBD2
TGTGCCAGCAGCCTAGAAGGGTCCCTAGCGGGGTACAATGAGCAGTTCTTC
CASSLEGSLAGYNEQFF
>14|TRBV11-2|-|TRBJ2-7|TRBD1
TGTGCCAGCAGCGGCGAGTGGGACAGCTACGAGCAGTACTTC
CASSGEWDSYEQYF
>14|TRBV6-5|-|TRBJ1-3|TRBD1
TGTGCCAGCAGGAGTAAACAGGGGGCAAACACCATATATTTT
CASRSKQGANTIYF
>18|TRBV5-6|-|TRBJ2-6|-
TGTGCCAGCAGCTTTATTCGGACGGCAGTCTCTGGGGCCAACGTCCTGACTTTC
CASSFIRTAVSGANVLTF
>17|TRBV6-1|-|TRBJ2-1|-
TGTGCCAGCAGTGATCCCCTGGGGCTGAGCTCCTACAATGAGCAGTTCTTC
CASSDPLGLSSYNEQFF
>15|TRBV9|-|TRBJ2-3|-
TGTGCCAGCAGCCCGACTCAGGGGCACACAGATACGCAGTATTTT
CASSPTQGHTDTQYF
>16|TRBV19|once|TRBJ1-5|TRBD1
TGTGCCAGTAGTGTTCCGGGGACAGGGGGGCATCAGCCCCAGCATTTT
CASSVPGTGGHQPQHF
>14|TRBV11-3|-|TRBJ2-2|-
TGTGCCAGCAGCTTAGTTTTCGACACCGGGGAGCTGTTTTTT
CASSLVFDTGELFF
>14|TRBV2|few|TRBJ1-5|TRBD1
TGTGCCAGCGGATTACAGGGGTCGGGCACGCCCCAGCATTTT
CASGLQGSGTPQHF
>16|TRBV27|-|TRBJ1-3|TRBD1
TGTGCCAGCAGTTTATCCTGGACAGGGACTGGAAACACCATATATTTT
CASSLSWTGTGNTIYF
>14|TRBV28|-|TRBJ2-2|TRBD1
TGTGCCAGCATCCTGGGACAGGGGGCCGGGGAGCTGTTTTTT
CASILGQGAGELFF
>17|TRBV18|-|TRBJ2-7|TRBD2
TGTGCCAGCTCTAAAGGGGAACTAGCGGGGGCCAAATGGGAGCAGTACTTC
CASSKGELAGAKWEQYF
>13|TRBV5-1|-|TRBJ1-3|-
TGCGCCAGCAGCATAGACTCTGGAAACACCATATATTTT
CASSIDSGNTIYF
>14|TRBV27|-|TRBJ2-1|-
TGTGCCAGCAGTTTTACACTATCCTACAATGAGCAGTTCTTC
CASSFTLSYNEQFF
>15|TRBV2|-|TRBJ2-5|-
TGTGCCAGCAGCCCCCTCGGCGGTATTGACGAGACCCAGTACTTC
CASSPLGGIDETQYF
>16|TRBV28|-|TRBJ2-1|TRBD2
TGTGCCAGCAGTGGCCCGACTAGCGGGAGTATCTATGAGCAGTTCTTC
CASSGPTSGSIYEQFF
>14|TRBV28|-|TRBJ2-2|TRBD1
TGTGCCAGCATCACGGACAGGGCTACCGGGGAGCTGTTTTTT
CASITDRATGELFF
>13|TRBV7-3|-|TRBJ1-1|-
TGTGCCAGCAGCCGTGGGGTCGACACTGAAGCTTTCTTT
CASSRGVDTEAFF
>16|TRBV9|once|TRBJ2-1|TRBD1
TGTGCCAGCAGCGTAACCGGACAGGGCCCCTACAATGAGCAGTTCTTC
CASSVTGQGPYNEQFF
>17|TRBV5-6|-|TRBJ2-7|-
TGTGCCAGCAGCTTATGGAATAGGGCAGGGAGCTCCTACGAGCAGTACTTC
CASSLWNRAGSSYEQYF
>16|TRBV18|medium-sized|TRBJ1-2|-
TGTGCCAGCTCACCACTAGGAACAGGGTCAAACTATGGCTACACCTTC
CASSPLGTGSNYGYTF
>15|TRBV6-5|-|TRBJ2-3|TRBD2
TGTGCCAGCAGTTCCCGTGGGACTAGCGCAGATACGCAGTATTTT
CASSSRGTSADTQYF
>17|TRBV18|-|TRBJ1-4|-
TGTGCCAGCTCACAATTGGCAGTAAAATCAACTAATGAAAAACTGTTTTTT
CASSQLAVKSTNEKLFF
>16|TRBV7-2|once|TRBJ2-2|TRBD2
TGTGCCAGCAGCTTAATTTCGGGACTAAACACCGGGGAGCTGTTTTTT
CASSLISGLNTGELFF
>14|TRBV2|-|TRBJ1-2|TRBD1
TGTGCCAGCAGGCGGGACAGGGAACTCTATGGCTACACCTTC
CASRRDRELYGYTF
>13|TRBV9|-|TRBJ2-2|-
TGTGCCAGCAGTACAGGGAACACCGGGGAGCTGTTTTTT
CASSTGNTGELFF
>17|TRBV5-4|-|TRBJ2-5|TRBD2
TGTGCCAGCAGCTTAGGTTTTGGACGGGGGGGTCAAGAGACCCAGTACTTC
CASSLGFGRGGQETQYF
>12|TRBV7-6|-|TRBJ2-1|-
TGTGCCAGCAGCTTACAACGTAATGAGCAGTTCTTC
CASSLQRNEQFF
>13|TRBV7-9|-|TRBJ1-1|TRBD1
TGTGCCACCAGGGGGCCCGGGTTCACTGAAGCTTTCTTT
CATRGPGFTEAFF